Sequencing of this TCR beta chain was carried out in a study of T-cell reconstitution after alpha-beta-depleted transplantation in children. During its preparation, the TCRbeta library received unique molecular identifiers. TCRdb re-analysed the PCR reads in MiXCR, keeping a single row per CDR3 protein. The sample lists hundreds of thousands of distinct CDR3 sequences; approximately 10% were seen once. The material was PBMCs from the stem cell graft donor, obtained from the stem cell graft. The source of this sequence is a human donor who donated a stem cell graft to a child with acute myeloid leukemia.

The CDR3 is CASSLRRLAGVLDTQYF. Written as DNA, the CDR3 is TGTGCCAGCAGCTTACGGCGGCTAGCGGGAGTGTTAGATACGCAGTATTTT. V is TRBV7-2 and J is TRBJ2-3; 10 nucleotides match TRBD2. The V segment lost 2 bases and the J segment 5 bases; nucleotides outside the gene matches: 10. Germline lookup yields CDR1 SGHTA and CDR2 FQGNSA. The CDR3 has 17 amino acids.